The 28 T cell receptor beta chains below were found in one sample sequenced in a study of T-cell reconstitution after alpha-beta-depleted transplantation in children. For TCRbeta, the library was prepared with unique molecular identifiers. TCRdb reprocessed the PCR reads with MiXCR, giving one entry per CDR3 protein. The sample records 500,000 to 650,000 distinct CDR3 sequences, 13% being singletons. This specimen was PBMCs, mostly from graft donor cells, taken 360 days after TCRalphabeta/CD19-depleted stem cell transplant. The receptors were gathered from a male patient aged 5 to 17 who had a stem cell transplant for acute myeloid leukemia, so the T cells may come from the graft donor.

This clonotype was detected a few times. V usage is TRBV20-1 and J usage is TRBJ2-1; 11 bases are a match to TRBD2. V shed 6 bases and J 5 bases; nucleotides not matched to a gene: 9. The CDR3 totals 15 residues. The germline CDR1 and CDR2 sequences are DFQATT and SNEGSKA (reference sequence). The CDR3 region has the DNA TGCAGTGCCACCCCACTAGCGGGAGTCCACAATGAGCAGTTCTTC. This gives the protein CSATPLAGVHNEQFF.

V is TRBV7-9 and J is TRBJ2-4, with D perhaps matching TRBD1 or TRBD2 (5 bases each). The length of the CDR3 is 14 residues. V lost 3 bases, J lost 0 bases, and 6 bases lay in between. Germline V lookup: CDR1 SEHNR, CDR2 FQNEAQ (reference sequence). Written as DNA, the CDR3 is TGTGCCAGCAGCTTTGGGACAGCCAAAAACATTCAGTACTTC. It is translated as CASSFGTAKNIQYF.

The rearrangement uses TRBV5-1 and TRBJ2-7, with D possibly TRBD2 on 6 matching bases. The CDR3 covers 19 residues. Germline V gene lookup returns CDR1 SGHRS and CDR2 YFSETQ. The V end was cut by 4 bases, the J end by 3 bases, with 29 bases between. The CDR3 nucleotides read TGCGCCAGCAGCAACTTAGCGGAAAGGCGCGTCCAGCCTTACTACGAGCAGTACTTC. This sequence encodes CASSNLAERRVQPYYEQYF. Full variable domain (remainder filled in from reference TRBV5-1 and TRBJ2-7): KAGVTQTPRYLIKTRGQQVTLSCSPISGHRSVSWYQQTPGQGLQFLFEYFSETQRNKGNFPGRFSGRQFSNSRSEMNVSTLELGDSALYLCASSNLAERRVQPYYEQYFGPGTRLTVT.

This clonotype was counted at least ten times. The V and J genes are TRBV6-2 or TRBV6-3 and TRBJ2-1; 7 bases agree with TRBD2. CDR1 is MNHEY, CDR2 SVGEGT, per germline. V was clipped by 6 bases and J by 8 bases; unmatched bases: 16. This CDR3 is 16 amino acids long. This chain's CDR3 is CASSKNIPVLAHEQFF. The CDR3 DNA sequence: TGTGCCAGCAGCAAGAATATACCCGTACTAGCGCATGAGCAGTTCTTC.

This clonotype occurred a few times. The V gene is TRBV5-5, the J gene TRBJ2-5; 7 nucleotides match TRBD2. J was trimmed by 5 bases and V by 0 bases; bases with no gene match: 7. The CDR3 is 15 residues long. Germline V lookup: CDR1 SGHKS, CDR2 YYEKEE (reference sequence). CDR3 nucleotides: TGTGCCAGCAGCTTGGGGGGAGTGGGGGGGGAGACCCAGTACTTC. It codes for CASSLGGVGGETQYF.

This clonotype was detected ten times or more. This chain connects TRBV2 to TRBJ2-1; D may be TRBD1 (7 bases). Deletions cut 4 bases from V and 7 bases from J, with 14 bases between. The CDR3 sequence is 14 residues long. Germline assignment: CDR1 SNHLY and CDR2 FYNNEI. The CDR3 DNA sequence: TGTGCCAGCAGTGGCCGCGGGACAGCTAATGAGCAGTTCTTC. Translating gives CASSGRGTANEQFF.

This chain connects TRBV6-2 or TRBV6-3 to TRBJ1-5; the D is unclear. Germline V lookup: CDR1 MNHEY, CDR2 SVGEGT. This CDR3 is 13 amino acids long. Deletions cut 2 bases from V and 4 bases from J, with 6 bases between. The CDR3 DNA reads TGTGCCAGCAGTTACGGGGATAATCAGCCCCAGCATTTT. Amino acids: CASSYGDNQPQHF.

This clonotype was seen repeatedly, ten times or more. At one end, the junction sequence differs from germline, possibly due to a read error. This chain links TRBV24-1 with TRBJ2-1, with D unresolved. Germline V gene lookup returns CDR1 KGHDR and CDR2 SFDVKD. The CDR3 has 15 amino acids. CDR3 sequence (DNA): TGTGCCACCAGTCCGGCTATCAACTCCAACAATGAGCAGTTCTTC. Translation: CATSPAINSNNEQFF.

This clonotype was counted ten times or more. The chain uses TRBV12-3 or TRBV12-4 and TRBJ1-1; maybe TRBD1 (5 bases). This CDR3 has 14 residues. V dropped 2 bases and J dropped 2 bases, with 9 bases sitting between them. The CDR3 DNA is TGTGCCAGCAGTTTAAGGGACGGAAACACTGAAGCTTTCTTT. Its translation is CASSLRDGNTEAFF.

This chain links TRBV5-1 with TRBJ1-1; tentative D call: TRBD1 (6 bases). V lost 0 bases, J lost 2 bases, and 11 bases lay in between. Germline CDR1 SGHRS, CDR2 YFSETQ. The CDR3 totals 15 residues. DNA for the CDR3: TGCGCCAGCAGCTTGGAGCGGGGGCGTAACACTGAAGCTTTCTTT. It translates to CASSLERGRNTEAFF.

The chain is built from TRBV11-2 and TRBJ1-2; D is perhaps TRBD1 (6 bases). This CDR3 is 15 amino acids long. Germline CDR1 and CDR2: SGHAT and FQNNGV. Trimming pared 1 base from V and 3 bases from J, leaving 12 bases between. The CDR3 is CASSLGAGADYGYTF. CDR3 DNA sequence: TGTGCCAGCAGCTTAGGTGCGGGGGCTGACTATGGCTACACCTTC.

This clonotype was counted a few times. This chain connects TRBV9 to TRBJ2-7; 7 bases are shared with TRBD2. V dropped 4 bases and J dropped 2; count of bases not matched to a gene: 9. Germline CDR1 is SGDLS and CDR2 is YYNGEE. The CDR3 contains 15 residues. This CDR3 is CASSKEGLRAYEQYF. The CDR3 nucleotides are TGTGCCAGCAGCAAAGAGGGACTACGAGCCTACGAGCAGTACTTC.

This clonotype came up a few times. The chain is built from TRBV7-2 and TRBJ2-3; possibly TRBD2 for D (7 bases). Germline CDR1 and CDR2: SGHTA and FQGNSA. CDR3 length equals 17 residues. V was clipped by 5 bases and J by 0 bases, with 18 bases between them. In nucleotides, the CDR3 is TGTGCCAGCAGCCTCGACGCGGCGGGGGCGAGCACAGATACGCAGTATTTT. Its protein is CASSLDAAGASTDTQYF.

Many counts were recorded for this clonotype. The J gene is TRBJ2-5, the V gene TRBV21-1. TRBV21-1 is described as a pseudogene. The CDR3 has 11 amino acids. CDR3 sequence (DNA): TGTGCCAGCAGCAAAAGAGAGACCCAGTACTTC. Translating it yields CASSKRETQYF.

This clonotype has just a few counts. This chain links TRBV19 with TRBJ2-1, with 14 bases that match TRBD2. The CDR3 is 19 amino acids. Per the germline V gene, CDR1 is LNHDA and CDR2 is SQIVND (reference sequence). The V gene end was trimmed by 3 bases and the J gene end by 7 bases; junction bases not matched to a gene: 14. CDR3 loop: CASSIEGPGTSGSMNEQFF. CDR3 bases: TGTGCCAGTAGTATCGAAGGCCCAGGGACTAGCGGGAGTATGAATGAGCAGTTCTTC.

The chain uses TRBV28 and TRBJ2-7, with TRBD1 as a possible D gene (6 bases). Germline V gives CDR1 MDHEN, CDR2 SYDVKM. V was clipped by 4 bases and J by 7 bases, with 11 bases between them. The CDR3 totals 12 residues. CDR3 amino acids: CASSSLDREQYF. In DNA, the CDR3 is TGTGCCAGCAGTTCACTTGACAGGGAGCAGTACTTC.

This CDR3 is CASSYSKRGSSYEQYF. In DNA, the CDR3 is TGTGCCAGCAGTTACTCGAAACGGGGGAGCTCCTACGAGCAGTACTTC. The chain links TRBV6-5 to TRBJ2-7; a possible D gene is TRBD2 (6 bases). V lost 0 bases to trimming and J lost 0 bases, with 12 bases between them. The V gene's germline CDR1 is MNHEY and CDR2 SVGAGI. The CDR3 length is 16 residues.

This clonotype was observed many times. The gene calls are TRBV6-2 or TRBV6-3 and TRBJ2-7, with 7 bases fitting TRBD1. Trimming at V came to 6 bases and at J to 12 bases, leaving 11 bases not matched to a gene. CDR3 size: 12 residues. The germline gives CDR1 MNHEY, CDR2 SVGEGT. Here the CDR3 reads CASRPRRGPGYF. The CDR3 bases are TGTGCCAGCAGACCCCGAAGGGGGCCGGGGTACTTC.

A remark on this clonotype: One junction end disagrees with the germline gene, perhaps due to a read error. The J gene is TRBJ2-7, the V gene TRBV7-7; 10 bases match TRBD2. Germline CDR1 is SSHAT and CDR2 is FNYEAQ (reference sequence). The CDR3 has 13 amino acids. For the CDR3, the DNA is TGTGCTAGCAGCCAGGGACTAGCGCTCGAGCAGTACTTC. Protein: CASSQGLALEQYF.

The chain recombines TRBV4-2 with TRBJ1-2; D might be TRBD1 (6 bases). Trimming shortened V by 4 bases and J by 4 bases, and 19 bases separated the two germline ends. Germline CDR1 LGHNA, CDR2 YNFKEQ. The CDR3 covers 16 residues. This CDR3 is CASSPDGGGVIYGYTF. In DNA form, the CDR3 reads TGTGCCAGCAGCCCCGATGGGGGGGGCGTCATCTATGGCTACACCTTC.

This clonotype has just a few counts. The chain is built from TRBV29-1 and TRBJ2-1; 7 nucleotides align to TRBD2. V lost 7 bases, J lost 4 bases, and 10 bases stayed unmatched. Per germline, CDR1 SQVTM and CDR2 ANQGSEA. This CDR3 is 14 amino acids long. The CDR3 is CSASSGPRYNEQFF. CDR3 sequence (DNA): TGCAGCGCGTCTAGCGGTCCCCGGTACAATGAGCAGTTCTTC.

This clonotype was counted between two and nine times. This rearrangement joins TRBV18 to TRBJ2-1; no reliable D call. V was cut by 0 bases and J by 0 bases, with 6 bases left in between. CDR3 length: 15 amino acids. The germline CDR1 and CDR2 sequences are KGHSH and LQKENI. DNA of the CDR3: TGTGCCAGCTCACCACCGTATTCCTCCTACAATGAGCAGTTCTTC. This sequence encodes CASSPPYSSYNEQFF.

The V call is TRBV25-1, the J call TRBJ2-7; D gene ambiguous. Germline values: CDR1 MGHDK, CDR2 SYGVNS. V was trimmed by 4 bases and J by 5 bases, leaving 9 bases between them. This CDR3 spans 12 amino acids. Here the CDR3 reads CASSALNNEQYF. The CDR3 DNA reads TGTGCCAGCAGTGCTCTAAACAACGAGCAGTACTTC.

The gene calls are TRBV28 and TRBJ2-1, with 7 bases fitting TRBD2. The CDR3 totals 16 residues. Germline V gives CDR1 MDHEN, CDR2 SYDVKM. V lost 7 bases and J lost 5; bases outside the gene matches: 14. CDR3 in DNA: TGTGCCAGCAAACCCGGGGGGTTTAGCGGAAACAATGAGCAGTTCTTC. Amino acid sequence: CASKPGGFSGNNEQFF. Complete variable domain (other parts from reference TRBV28 and TRBJ2-1): DVKVTQSSRYLVKRTGEKVFLECVQDMDHENMFWYRQDPGLGLRLIYFSYDVKMKEKGDIPEGYSVSREKKERFSLILESASTNQTSMYLCASKPGGFSGNNEQFFGPGTRLTVL.

The V call is TRBV18, the J call TRBJ2-7; 7 bases fit TRBD1. CDR1 and CDR2 (germline): KGHSH, LQKENI. The CDR3 contains 15 residues. V gave up 1 base and J gave up 1 base; unmatched junction bases: 4. CDR3 loop: CASSPRTGTSYEQYF. DNA of the CDR3: TGTGCCAGCTCACCACGGACAGGTACTTCCTACGAGCAGTACTTC.

This clonotype was detected ten times or more. The CDR3 region is CASSGWTQFNEQFF. The CDR3 nucleotides read TGTGCCAGCAGCGGATGGACTCAATTCAATGAGCAGTTCTTC. The chain uses TRBV9 and TRBJ2-1; tentative D call: TRBD2 (5 bases). The CDR3 runs 14 residues. Trimming took 3 bases from V and 6 from J, leaving 13 bases between them. CDR1 and CDR2 (germline): SGDLS, YYNGEE.

V gene TRBV20-1 combines with J gene TRBJ2-1; 11 bases match TRBD2. Germline V gene data show CDR1 as DFQATT and CDR2 as SNEGSKA (reference sequence). V lost 3 bases, J lost 7 bases, and 11 bases stayed unmatched. This CDR3 is built from 16 residues. The CDR3 DNA is TGCAGTGCTAGGCCCTTAGCGGGAGGGCCGGGGAATGAGCAGTTCTTC. Encoded protein: CSARPLAGGPGNEQFF.

The J gene is TRBJ2-1, the V gene TRBV12-3 or TRBV12-4; 12 bases map to TRBD2. V dropped 5 bases and J dropped 0; count of bases not matched to a gene: 11. The CDR3 has 19 residues. CDR3 sequence reads: CASSPGTSGSSSSYNEQFF. The CDR3 region has the DNA TGTGCCAGCAGTCCGGGGACTAGCGGGTCGTCTTCCTCCTACAATGAGCAGTTCTTC.